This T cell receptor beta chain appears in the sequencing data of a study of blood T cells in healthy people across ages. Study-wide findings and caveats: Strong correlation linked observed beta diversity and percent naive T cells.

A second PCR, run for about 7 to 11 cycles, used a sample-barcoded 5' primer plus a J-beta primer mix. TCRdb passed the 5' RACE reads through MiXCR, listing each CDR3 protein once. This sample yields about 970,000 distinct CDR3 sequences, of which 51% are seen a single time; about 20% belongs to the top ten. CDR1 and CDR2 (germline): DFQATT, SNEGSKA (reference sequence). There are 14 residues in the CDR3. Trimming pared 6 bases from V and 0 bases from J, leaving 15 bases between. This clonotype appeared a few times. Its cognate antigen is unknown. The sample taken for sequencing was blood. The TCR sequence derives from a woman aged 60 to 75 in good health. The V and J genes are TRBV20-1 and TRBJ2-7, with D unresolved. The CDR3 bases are TGCAGTGCGACATACAGTCCAAACTCCTACGAGCAGTACTTC. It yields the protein CSATYSPNSYEQYF.